These T cell receptor beta chains were read from a single sample in a study of patients and donors after allogeneic stem cell transplantation. From the RT-PCR reads, TCRdb called clonotypes with MiXCR, one entry per CDR3 protein. The sample has roughly 940,000 distinct CDR3 sequences, around 17% seen once. The material sequenced was blood, either unsorted or a sorted T cell fraction (not recorded which). The origin of the receptors is a human donor who was either an allogeneic HSCT recipient or a stem cell or donor lymphocyte infusion donor (not recorded which). It is not recorded whose cells these are; they may come from a transplant donor. Each CDR3 is given without its conserved first and last residue.

cdr3_aa cdr3_length j_call v_call
ATSRGDRGGTDTQY 14 TRBJ2-3 TRBV15
AISGAGIEQF 10 TRBJ2-1 TRBV10-3
ASSEDEVGNTEAF 13 TRBJ1-1 TRBV21-1
ASRLRGVYNEQF 12 TRBJ2-1 TRBV12-3/TRBV12-4
SVAAGAPEAF 10 TRBJ1-1 TRBV29-1
ASSPHDTQY 9 TRBJ2-3 TRBV18
AISRPSDRNYGYT 13 TRBJ1-2 TRBV10-3
ASRKQGAGEQY 11 TRBJ2-7 TRBV6-2/TRBV6-3
ASSLTDRGTYEQY 13 TRBJ2-7 TRBV6-1
ASGGGRAGHTRDSPLH 16 TRBJ1-6 TRBV9
ASSQDLGLEQY 11 TRBJ2-7 TRBV4-2
ASSLDGPEGHQPQH 14 TRBJ1-5 TRBV12-3/TRBV12-4
ASSQWAEGNIQY 12 TRBJ2-4 TRBV3-1
ASSLERVRETQY 12 TRBJ2-5 TRBV5-5